What follows are 21 T cell receptor beta chains derived from one specimen sequenced in a study of blood T cell repertoires in COVID-19. Repertoires were generated with immunoSEQ multiplex PCR, while TCRdb's copy carries only in-frame clones and drops some. The sample holds roughly 150,000 clones; around 82% are singletons and the top ten take around 5%. Sequenced sample: peripheral blood. The origin of the receptors is a woman between 50 and 59 years old with acute or convalescent COVID-19.

This clone was picked up a small number of times. This sample includes further DNA sequences coding for the same CDR3. The J gene is TRBJ2-7, the V gene TRBV7-9; D may be TRBD2 (6 bases). Trimming left V 0 bases short and J 4 bases short, with 10 bases between. The CDR3 runs 14 residues. Germline CDR1 reads SEHNR; CDR2 reads FQNEAQ (reference sequence). CDR3 in DNA: TGTGCCAGCAGCTTAGCTGGGACTGTTTACGAGCAGTACTTC. It codes for CASSLAGTVYEQYF.

J is TRBJ1-3 and V is TRBV6-4, with a possible D match to TRBD1 (6 bases). Germline CDR1 is MRHNA and CDR2 is SNTAGT. V was clipped by 4 bases and J by 4 bases, with 14 bases between them. The CDR3 is made up of 15 amino acids. The DNA of the CDR3 is TGTGCCAGCAGTGCTGAGGGGGGGCAGGGAAACACCATATATTTT. Amino acids: CASSAEGGQGNTIYF.

V and J are TRBV29-1 and TRBJ1-2, with D tentatively TRBD1 (5 bases). The CDR3 consists of 13 residues. The V and J ends lost 6 bases and 5 bases respectively, with 16 bases between them. Germline CDR1 is SQVTM and CDR2 is ANQGSEA. The CDR3 protein is CSVLFQGTYGYTF. The CDR3 DNA is TGCAGCGTATTATTTCAGGGCACATATGGCTACACCTTC.

V and J are TRBV3-1 (or the pseudogene TRBV3-2) and TRBJ1-2; possible D gene TRBD1, 5 bases. Germline values: CDR1 LGHDT, CDR2 YNNKEL (reference sequence). There are 16 residues in the CDR3. V was pared by 1 base and J by 8 bases, with 20 bases between. CDR3 bases: TGTGCCAGCAGCCAAGGGGGGAGGCAGGGTTGGGGAGGCTACACCTTC. As protein: CASSQGGRQGWGGYTF.

CDR3 protein: CASSLRDSTEAFF. CDR3 sequence (DNA): TGCGCCAGCAGCCTGCGGGACTCCACTGAAGCTTTCTTT. The chain combines TRBV4-1 with TRBJ1-1, with TRBD1 as a possible D gene (5 bases). Deletions cut 4 bases from V and 4 bases from J, with 10 bases between. CDR1 and CDR2 (germline): MGHRA, YSYEKL. The CDR3 covers 13 residues.

The V gene is TRBV6-5, the J gene TRBJ1-4; TRBD1 matches 9 bases. The trim removed 0 bases at V and 8 bases at J, leaving 4 bases unmatched. CDR3 size: 15 residues. Germline CDR1 and CDR2: MNHEY and SVGAGI. Here the CDR3 reads CASSYSGTGYEKLFF. The DNA of the CDR3 is TGTGCCAGCAGTTACTCGGGGACAGGGTACGAAAAACTGTTTTTT.

The V gene is TRBV19, the J gene TRBJ2-7; 8 nucleotides align to TRBD1. Germline trimming cut 4 bases from V and 0 bases from J; bases unmatched to any gene: 2. Germline V gives CDR1 LNHDA, CDR2 SQIVND (reference sequence). CDR3 length: 14 residues. The CDR3: CASSRDRSSYEQYF. The CDR3 DNA follows: TGTGCCAGTAGTAGGGACAGGAGCTCCTACGAGCAGTACTTC.

In this sample, this clone turned up once. The V gene is TRBV30, the J gene TRBJ1-1; 7 positions match TRBD1. CDR1 is GTSNPN and CDR2 is SVGIG in the germline V gene (reference sequence). V lost 3 bases and J lost 1; bases outside the gene matches: 2. This CDR3 comprises 13 residues. The DNA of the CDR3 is TGTGCCTGGAGCTGGGACAGGAACACTGAAGCTTTCTTT. Translation: CAWSWDRNTEAFF.

This clone turned up a few times. J is TRBJ2-5 and V is TRBV7-8, with TRBD2 matching 7 bases. The CDR3 is 14 amino acids. Germline CDR1 reads SGHVS; CDR2 reads FQNEAQ. The ends lost 5 bases at V and 4 bases at J; junction bases unmatched: 7. Here the CDR3 reads CASSLPGTIETQYF. CDR3 DNA sequence: TGTGCCAGCAGCCTTCCTGGGACTATAGAGACCCAGTACTTC.

The V call is TRBV19, the J call TRBJ2-2; maybe TRBD2 (6 bases). The germline V and J ends were trimmed by 3 bases and 1 base, with 6 bases remaining between them. The CDR3 totals 14 residues. The germline gives CDR1 LNHDA, CDR2 SQIVND (reference sequence). This chain's CDR3 is CASSIGRNTGELFF. As DNA, the CDR3 is TGTGCCAGTAGTATCGGGAGGAACACCGGGGAGCTGTTTTTT.

In nucleotides, the CDR3 is TGTGCCAGCAGCTTGGGGACCGGGACAGGGATAGGGTATGAGCAGTTCTTC. It is translated as CASSLGTGTGIGYEQFF. The chain links TRBV11-2 to TRBJ2-1; 9 bases are shared with TRBD1. From germline, CDR1 is SGHAT and CDR2 FQNNGV. The CDR3 is made up of 17 amino acids. The V and J ends lost 3 bases and 8 bases, in that order; junction bases with no gene match: 14.

In this sample, this clone turned up once. The chain recombines TRBV28 with TRBJ1-6; D gene ambiguous. With 6 bases removed from V and 1 base from J, the gap between germline ends came to 13 bases. Germline CDR1 MDHEN, CDR2 SYDVKM. This CDR3 spans 16 amino acids. The CDR3 DNA follows: TGTGCCAGCAGCAACCCGGGTGGGTCCTATAATTCACCCCTCCACTTT. Its translation: CASSNPGGSYNSPLHF.

The rearrangement joins TRBV29-1 to TRBJ1-2; D may be TRBD1 (5 bases). The germline V and J ends were trimmed by 3 bases and 4 bases, with 12 bases remaining between them. The CDR3 covers 13 residues. Germline values: CDR1 SQVTM, CDR2 ANQGSEA. In nucleotides, the CDR3 is TGCAGCGTTGATCCTTTGGGGGGCTATGGCTACACCTTC. It specifies CSVDPLGGYGYTF.

The chain links TRBV7-2 to TRBJ2-7; 8 bases agree with TRBD1. Germline-derived CDR1 and CDR2 are SGHTA and FQGNSA. Trimming took 4 bases from V and 0 from J; bases not matched to a gene: 2. The CDR3 is 14 amino acids. This CDR3 reads CASSSGTGSYEQYF. The CDR3 region has the DNA TGTGCCAGCAGCTCGGGGACAGGCTCCTACGAGCAGTACTTC.

The sample holds a few counts of this clone. The V call is TRBV7-3, the J call TRBJ1-2, with TRBD1 as a possible D gene (5 bases). V was trimmed by 5 bases and J by 4 bases, leaving 11 bases between them. The length of the CDR3 is 13 residues. Germline lookup yields CDR1 SGHTA and CDR2 FQGTGA. CDR3 coding DNA: TGTGCCAGCAGCCGCGGGGGGAGCTATGGCTACACCTTC. Its protein is CASSRGGSYGYTF.

The chain couples TRBV7-2 to TRBJ1-2, with D perhaps TRBD1 (5 bases). Germline V gene data show CDR1 as SGHTA and CDR2 as FQGNSA. V was shortened by 3 bases and J by 4 bases, with 18 bases between the two germline ends. The CDR3 consists of 16 residues. The CDR3 reads CASSFLAGQEGYGYTF. CDR3 nucleotides: TGTGCCAGCAGCTTCCTCGCAGGGCAGGAGGGCTATGGCTACACCTTC.

This chain connects TRBV12-3 or TRBV12-4 to TRBJ1-2, with no clear D. The CDR3 extends over 13 amino acids. Between the trimmed V and J ends, which lost 4 bases and 4 bases, there was a span of 10 bases. The CDR3 bases are TGTGCCAGCAGTTCAGGCAGCCGCTATGGCTACACCTTC. This translates into CASSSGSRYGYTF.

This chain joins TRBV7-2 and TRBJ2-7; 14 nucleotides agree with TRBD2. CDR1 and CDR2 from the germline V gene are SGHTA and FQGNSA. This CDR3 has 15 amino acids. The junction had 6 bases not matched to a gene; V was cut back by 7 bases and J by 4 bases. CDR3 sequence (DNA): TGTGCCAGCACCCCGGGGACTAGCGGGGGTTACGAGCAGTACTTC. This gives the protein CASTPGTSGGYEQYF.

The V call is TRBV7-6, the J call TRBJ2-7, with 11 positions matching TRBD1. Germline CDR1 SGHVS, CDR2 FNYEAQ. The V segment lost 4 bases and the J segment 6 bases; nucleotides outside the gene matches: 5. The CDR3 is made up of 14 amino acids. The CDR3 protein is CASSWGTGGAEQYF. The DNA of the CDR3 is TGTGCCAGCAGCTGGGGGACAGGGGGGGCCGAGCAGTACTTC.

The rearrangement uses TRBV7-9 and TRBJ2-7, with 7 bases matching TRBD1. Germline CDR1 and CDR2: SEHNR and FQNEAQ (reference sequence). Losses at the gene ends were 4 bases for V and 1 base for J; bases not matched to a gene: 4. The CDR3 spans 14 residues. CDR3 sequence (DNA): TGTGCCAGCAGCTCCGACAGGGTTTCCTACGAGCAGTACTTC. Its translation is CASSSDRVSYEQYF. Combining the CDR3 with reference TRBV7-9 and TRBJ2-7 gives the whole variable domain DTGVSQNPRHKITKRGQNVTFRCDPISEHNRLYWYRQTLGQGPEFLTYFQNEAQLEKSRLLSDRFSAERPKGSFSTLEIQRTEQGDSAMYLCASSSDRVSYEQYFGPGTRLTVT.

The V gene is TRBV6-5, the J gene TRBJ2-6; D is possibly TRBD1 (6 bases). V lost 6 bases and J 4 bases, leaving 13 bases between the germline ends. Looked up from germline, CDR1 is MNHEY and CDR2 is SVGAGI. The CDR3 spans 15 residues. The CDR3: CASSRTGTGANVLTF. In DNA, the CDR3 is TGTGCCAGCAGCAGAACAGGGACAGGGGCCAACGTCCTGACTTTC.